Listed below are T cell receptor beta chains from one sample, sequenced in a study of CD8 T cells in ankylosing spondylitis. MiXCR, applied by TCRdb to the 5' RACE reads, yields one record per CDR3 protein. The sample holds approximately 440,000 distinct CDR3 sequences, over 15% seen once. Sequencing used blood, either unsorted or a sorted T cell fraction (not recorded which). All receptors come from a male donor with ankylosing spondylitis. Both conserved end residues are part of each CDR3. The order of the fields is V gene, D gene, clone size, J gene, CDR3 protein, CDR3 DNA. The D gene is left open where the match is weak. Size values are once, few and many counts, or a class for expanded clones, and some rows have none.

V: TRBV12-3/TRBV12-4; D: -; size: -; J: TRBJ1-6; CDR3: CASTVTATVNSPLHF; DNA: TGTGCCAGCACCGTAACCGCCACGGTCAATTCACCCCTCCACTTT
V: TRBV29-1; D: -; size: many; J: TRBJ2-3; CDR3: CSVIPTGRDTQYF; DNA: TGCAGCGTAATCCCTACAGGGAGGGATACGCAGTATTTT
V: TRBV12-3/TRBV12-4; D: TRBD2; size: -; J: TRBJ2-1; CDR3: CASSSRTSPEQFF; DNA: TGTGCCAGCAGTTCACGGACTAGCCCTGAGCAGTTCTTC
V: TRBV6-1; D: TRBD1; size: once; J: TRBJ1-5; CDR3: CATAFRGNDQPQHF; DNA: TGTGCCACCGCGTTCAGGGGGAACGATCAGCCCCAGCATTTT
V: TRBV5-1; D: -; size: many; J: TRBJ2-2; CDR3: CASSLELSDTGELFF; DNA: TGCGCCAGCAGCTTGGAACTCAGTGACACCGGGGAGCTGTTTTTT
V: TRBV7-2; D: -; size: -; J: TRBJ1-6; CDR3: CASSSQGSGNSPLHF; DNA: TGTGCCAGCAGCTCCCAAGGGTCAGGAAATTCACCCCTCCACTTT
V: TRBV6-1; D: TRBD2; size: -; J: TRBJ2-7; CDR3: CASNGLAGYYEQYF; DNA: TGTGCCAGCAATGGACTAGCGGGGTACTACGAGCAGTACTTC
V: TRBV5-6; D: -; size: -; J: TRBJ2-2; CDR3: CASSRVMGNTGELFF; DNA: TGTGCCAGCAGCCGAGTAATGGGCAACACCGGGGAGCTGTTTTTT
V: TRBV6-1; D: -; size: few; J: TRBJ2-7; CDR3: CASRASRTSYEQYF; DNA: TGTGCCAGCAGGGCTAGTCGAACCTCCTACGAGCAGTACTTC
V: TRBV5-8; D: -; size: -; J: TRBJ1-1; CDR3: CASSFGPPLLQAAF; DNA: TGTGCCAGCAGCTTTGGGCCCCCCCTCCTACAGGCCGCCTTT
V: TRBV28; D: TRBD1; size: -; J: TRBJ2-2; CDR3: CASRFGQGWDTGELFF; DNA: TGTGCCAGCAGATTCGGACAGGGATGGGACACCGGGGAGCTGTTTTTT
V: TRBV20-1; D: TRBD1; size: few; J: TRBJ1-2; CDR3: CSAIPGGEDYGYTF; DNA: TGCAGTGCTATCCCAGGGGGCGAAGACTATGGCTACACCTTC
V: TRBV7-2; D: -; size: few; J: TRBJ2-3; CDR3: CASSLGGSQDTQYF; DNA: TGTGCCAGCAGCTTAGGGGGGAGTCAAGATACGCAGTATTTT
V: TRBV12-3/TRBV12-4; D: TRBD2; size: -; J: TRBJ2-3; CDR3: CASSLRGGVTDTQYF; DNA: TGTGCCAGCAGTTTACGCGGGGGAGTCACAGATACGCAGTATTTT
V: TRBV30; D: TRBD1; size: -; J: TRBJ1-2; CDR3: CAWEVTGRYGYTF; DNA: TGTGCCTGGGAAGTGACAGGGAGATATGGCTACACCTTC
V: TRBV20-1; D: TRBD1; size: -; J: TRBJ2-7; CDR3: CSASPGQGRGQYF; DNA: TGCAGTGCTTCCCCGGGACAGGGAAGAGGGCAGTACTTC
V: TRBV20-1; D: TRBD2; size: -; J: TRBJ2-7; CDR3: CSARGGTSGRVGYEQYF; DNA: TGCAGTGCTAGAGGAGGGACTAGCGGGAGGGTTGGTTACGAGCAGTACTTC
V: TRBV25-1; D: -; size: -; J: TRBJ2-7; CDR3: CASSGTPTYEQYF; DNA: TGTGCCAGCAGTGGTACGCCTACCTACGAGCAGTACTTC
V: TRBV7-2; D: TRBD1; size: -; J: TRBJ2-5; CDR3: CASSLDRGIRETQYF; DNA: TGTGCCAGCAGCTTAGACAGGGGTATTAGGGAGACCCAGTACTTC
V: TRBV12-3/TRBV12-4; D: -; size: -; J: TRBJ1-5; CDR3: CASSWRAERIQHF; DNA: TGTGCCAGCTCTTGGAGGGCGGAAAGGATCCAGCATTTT
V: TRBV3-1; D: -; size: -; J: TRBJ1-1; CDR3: CASSRRGSTEAFF; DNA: TGTGCCAGCAGCCGGAGAGGGAGCACTGAAGCTTTCTTT
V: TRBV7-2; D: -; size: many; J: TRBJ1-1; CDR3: CASSSTGQNTEAFF; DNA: TGTGCCAGCAGCTCGACAGGACAGAACACTGAAGCTTTCTTT